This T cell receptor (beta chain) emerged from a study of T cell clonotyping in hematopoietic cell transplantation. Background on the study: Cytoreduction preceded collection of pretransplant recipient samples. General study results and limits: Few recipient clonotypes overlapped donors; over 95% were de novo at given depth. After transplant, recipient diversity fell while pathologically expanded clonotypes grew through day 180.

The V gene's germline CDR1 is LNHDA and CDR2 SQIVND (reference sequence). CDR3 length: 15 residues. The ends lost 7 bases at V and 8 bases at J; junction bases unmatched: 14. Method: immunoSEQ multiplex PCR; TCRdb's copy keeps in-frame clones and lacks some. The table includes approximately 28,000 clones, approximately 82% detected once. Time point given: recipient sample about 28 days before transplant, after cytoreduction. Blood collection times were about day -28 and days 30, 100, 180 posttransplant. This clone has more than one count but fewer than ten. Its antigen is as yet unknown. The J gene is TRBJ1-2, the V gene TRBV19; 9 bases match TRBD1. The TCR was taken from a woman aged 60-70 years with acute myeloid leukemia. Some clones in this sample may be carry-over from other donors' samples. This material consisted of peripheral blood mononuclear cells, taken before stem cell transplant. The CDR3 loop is CASNQWDRALRGYTF. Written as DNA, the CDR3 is TGTGCCAGTAATCAATGGGACAGGGCCCTAAGGGGCTACACCTTC. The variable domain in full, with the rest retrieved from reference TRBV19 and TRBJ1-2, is DGGITQSPKYLFRKEGQNVTLSCEQNLNHDAMYWYRQDPGQGLRLIYYSQIVNDFQKGDIAEGYSVSREKKESFPLTVTSAQKNPTAFYLCASNQWDRALRGYTFGSGTRLTVV.